This T cell receptor beta chain was documented in a study of Graves' ophthalmopathy and Graves' hyperthyroidism (dated 2018 in TCRdb). For the wider study: Peripheral blood was collected at initial diagnosis, before any treatment. To tell Graves' ophthalmopathy apart from Graves' hyperthyroidism, and to predict which patients would progress to ophthalmopathy, the study relied on TCR beta repertoire signatures. In total, 135 blood samples were TCR-sequenced: around 42 ophthalmopathy, some 80 hyperthyroidism and approximately 17 hyperthyroidism-to-ophthalmopathy patients. A discovery set of 100 patients (43 ophthalmopathy, 55 to 60 stable hyperthyroidism) was enrolled to explore V-J signatures distinguishing ophthalmopathy from hyperthyroidism. For independent validation, a separate cohort was made up of 18 hyperthyroidism patients plus 17 patients who later progressed from hyperthyroidism to ophthalmopathy. In five or six hyperthyroidism patients, the T-cell repertoire of thyroid tissue was compared with the T-cell repertoire of blood. Following sampling, methimazole starting at 30 mg daily was administered to hyperthyroidism patients, and high-dose intravenous methylprednisolone was administered to ophthalmopathy patients. The approximately 90 discovery patients were randomly split 7:3 into training and test sets. What the authors observed across the whole study: In validation, the model predicted ophthalmopathy progression with nearly 71% sensitivity and about 77% specificity; some twelve predicted patients were CT-confirmed with GO in a median of 6.5 months. No statistical method was used to predetermine the sample size, and group allocation was not hidden from the investigators. Most expanded thyroid clonotypes with a frequency above 0.001 also appeared in blood, which suggests that blood repertoires may reflect the immune response in the thyroid. In cross-validation, the 13-signature model distinguished ophthalmopathy from stable hyperthyroidism with approximately 90% sensitivity and almost 83% specificity, and in the test set the corresponding values were roughly 80% and 75%.

There are 14 amino acids in the CDR3, from cysteine to phenylalanine inclusive. Left in the record is the CDR3 DNA by itself, 42 bases read in frame from the first base. V is pared back by 4 bases and J by 2 bases, with 11 bases lying between the germline termini. Sequences KGHDR (CDR1) and SFDVKD (CDR2) are obtained from the germline V gene. TCR beta CDR3 regions were amplified from RNA transcripts for repertoire sequencing. The first round of RT-PCR was done with HTBI primers and the Qiagen OneStep RT-PCR kit, and was followed by a second round of multiplex PCR, then size selection and purification. Sequencing of the libraries was carried out on an Illumina HiSeq2000 in paired-end mode with 100 bp reads. The original pipeline was this. SOAPnuke was used to process the reads, throwing out any read that had adapters, had uncalled bases, had a mean Phred below 15, or lacked an exact constant-primer or identifier match. COPE v1.2.5 was used to merge high-quality paired reads. Each unique nucleotide sequence was defined as a clonotype, and clonotypes were aligned to IMGT TRB V, D and J references with MiTCR v1.1. Only V-J combinations with frequency above 0.0001 were analysed, covering about 99% of repertoires. For each V-J combination, a TCR clonal expansion and chaos score was defined as the ratio of F50 clonal expansion to chaos observed in the TCRdist matrix. Welch's t-statistics and random forest were used to narrow the features down to around 13 V-J combinations, which were then fed into a naive Bayes classifier. The similarity between thyroid and blood repertoires was quantified using the Morisita-Horn index. In TCRdb, the public reads were trimmed at Q25 with fastp and aligned with MiXCR, with productive beta chains retained. Every distinct CDR3 protein forms one entry, paired with its most common genes and DNA. These V and J calls are TCRdb output, not the study's own analysis. This sample lists about 220,000 distinct CDR3 sequences; roughly 21% were detected once. Around two fifths of the sample is taken by the ten largest.

This clonotype has a count of ten or more. Its antigen is not yet known. No qualities accompany the bases; no much larger clone lies one base away. Patients with ophthalmopathy had moderately to severely active disease, with a Clinical Activity Score of 3 or more, a NOSPECS grade of 4 or more, and a disease duration of less than 3 months. Patients with other autoimmune diseases, uncontrolled infections, pregnancy or lactation were excluded from the study. Diagnosis relied on clinical symptoms, serum thyroxine, TRAb, thyroid ultrasound and orbital computed tomography. Using Ficoll-Paque density gradient centrifugation, PBMCs were isolated from 9 to 10 ml of fresh peripheral blood. Total RNA was extracted with Trizol reagent and quality-checked on an Agilent 2100 Bioanalyzer.

The clonotype was recovered from a woman aged 50 to 60 with Graves' ophthalmopathy. Donor details come from another sample of the same person, matched by shared clones. The receptor chain draws on TRBV24-1 and TRBJ2-7; the D gene cannot be named for sure. The sequencing sample was made of peripheral blood. The bases read TGTGCCACCAGTGAACCGGGTCCACCCTACGAGCAGTACTTC. The encoded protein is CATSEPGPPYEQYF.